This T cell receptor (beta chain) originates from a study of blood T cells in healthy people across ages. Study outcomes and limitations: Both higher diversity and more naive CD4+ cells marked long-lived donors when set against aged donors. Any changes in expanded clonotypes were possibly confounded, as donor CMV status remained unknown.

This clonotype was found a few times. Its antigen is not known. A second PCR, run for roughly 7 to 12 cycles, used a sample-barcoded 5' primer plus a J-beta primer mix. MiXCR, applied by TCRdb to the 5' RACE reads, yields one record per CDR3 protein. The sample contains 1.5 million or so distinct CDR3 sequences, about 45% of which appear only once. The clonotype comes from a woman younger than 35 in good health. Sequencing input: blood.

CDR3 nucleotide sequence: TGTGCCAGCAGCATCAGACTAGCGGAAAACTACGAGCAGTACTTC. Translation gives CASSIRLAENYEQYF. The chain recombines TRBV7-2 with TRBJ2-7; 9 positions match TRBD2. The V and J ends lost 5 bases and 3 bases, in that order; junction bases with no gene match: 8. CDR1 and CDR2 (germline): SGHTA, FQGNSA. The CDR3 covers 15 residues. The complete variable domain, with remaining parts taken from reference TRBV7-2 and TRBJ2-7, reads GAGVSQSPSNKVTEKGKDVELRCDPISGHTALYWYRQSLGQGLEFLIYFQGNSAPDKSGLPSDRFSAERTGGSVSTLTIQRTQQEDSAVYLCASSIRLAENYEQYFGPGTRLTVT.